This T cell receptor (beta chain) appears in the sequencing data of a study of beta chain features in type 1 diabetes. As for the study in general: No patient-donor differences in age, gender, total cells or subset yield. All of the samples together had some 110 million sorted cells examined. Study observations and caveats: Among all four CD4+ subsets, Type 1 diabetes patients had TCRB CDR3s that were moderately but significantly shorter. In the patient group, naive, central memory and Treg TCRB repertoires seemed more alike than in the healthy donor group.

There are a few counts of this clone. Its antigen is as yet unknown. Expressed TCRB transcripts were sequenced after all isolated RNA was converted to cDNA. The method was immunoSEQ multiplex PCR; TCRdb's version includes in-frame clones alone and lacks a portion of them. The sample records over 500,000 clones, around 15% being singletons. This receptor was taken from a man between 18 and 29 years old in good health. The sample consisted of naive CD4+ T cells from blood.

CDR3 sequence (DNA): TGCAGCGTTGGAAGTGGCGAGCAGTACTTC. Its protein is CSVGSGEQYF. The rearrangement joins TRBV29-1 to TRBJ2-7; no firm D call. V gave up 4 bases and J gave up 6 bases, with 7 bases separating them. This CDR3 is 10 amino acids long. The germline V gene has CDR1 SQVTM and CDR2 ANQGSEA.